The 6 T cell receptor beta chains reported below all come from one sample, sequenced in a study of T-cell reconstitution after alpha-beta-depleted transplantation in children. Unique molecular identifiers were used in preparing the TCRbeta library. TCRdb ran MiXCR on the PCR reads and lists one entry per CDR3 protein. This table has a few hundred thousand distinct CDR3 sequences, approximately 9% appearing once. Material: PBMCs from the stem cell graft donor, obtained from the stem cell graft. All receptors come from a human donor who donated a stem cell graft to a child with acute lymphoblastic leukemia.

This clonotype was recorded a few times. V usage is TRBV6-5 and J usage is TRBJ2-2; 8 nucleotides align to TRBD2. V shed 1 base, J shed 5 bases, and the junction held 3 bases outside the gene matches. Germline-derived CDR1 and CDR2 are MNHEY and SVGAGI. The CDR3 is made up of 15 amino acids. CDR3: CASSYLAGRTGELFF. CDR3 nucleotides: TGTGCCAGCAGTTACTTAGCGGGGAGGACCGGGGAGCTGTTTTTT.

The chain employs TRBV5-1 and TRBJ2-2; D is unclear. Per the germline V gene, CDR1 is SGHRS and CDR2 is YFSETQ. The CDR3 loop spans 15 amino acids. Trimming removed 0 bases from V and 2 bases from J, with 8 bases in between. The CDR3 coding sequence is TGCGCCAGCAGCTTGGTAGGACCTAACACCGGGGAGCTGTTTTTT. It codes for CASSLVGPNTGELFF.

The chain joins TRBV7-2 to TRBJ2-1, with D hard to call. Germline CDR1 reads SGHTA; CDR2 reads FQGNSA. Trimming pared 0 bases from V and 3 bases from J, leaving 9 bases between. This CDR3 has 15 residues. The CDR3 protein is CASSLATGLYNEQFF. Written as DNA, the CDR3 is TGTGCCAGCAGCTTAGCGACTGGCCTCTACAATGAGCAGTTCTTC.

This clonotype was picked up a small number of times. The rearrangement joins TRBV5-1 to TRBJ2-3; no firm D call. This CDR3 is 15 amino acids long. Between the trimmed V and J ends, which lost 0 bases and 4 bases, there was a span of 12 bases. The germline gives CDR1 SGHRS, CDR2 YFSETQ. The CDR3 DNA reads as TGCGCCAGCAGCTTGGCGAATCCTGCGGCAGATACGCAGTATTTT. It translates to CASSLANPAADTQYF.

This clonotype was counted at least ten times. The chain uses TRBV28 and TRBJ1-5; no clear D gene. The V end was cut by 6 bases, the J end by 1 base, with 7 bases between. The germline CDR1 and CDR2 sequences are MDHEN and SYDVKM. The length of the CDR3 is 13 residues. The CDR3 region has the DNA TGTGCCAGCAGGGGTTCCAGCAATCAGCCCCAGCATTTT. The encoded protein is CASRGSSNQPQHF.

V usage is TRBV7-2 and J usage is TRBJ1-6, with 7 bases identical to TRBD1. V shed 6 bases and J 8 bases; nucleotides not matched to a gene: 10. Germline V lookup: CDR1 SGHTA, CDR2 FQGNSA. This CDR3 is built from 15 residues. CDR3 amino acids: CASRRRQGEDSPLHF. The CDR3 DNA sequence: TGTGCCAGCAGACGCCGACAGGGTGAAGATTCACCCCTCCACTTT. Full variable domain (remainder filled in from reference TRBV7-2 and TRBJ1-6): GAGVSQSPSNKVTEKGKDVELRCDPISGHTALYWYRQSLGQGLEFLIYFQGNSAPDKSGLPSDRFSAERTGGSVSTLTIQRTQQEDSAVYLCASRRRQGEDSPLHFGNGTRLTVT.